This is a list of T cell receptor beta chains from one sample in a study of T-cell memory formation after mild COVID-19. TCRdb redid the calling of the 5' RACE reads with MiXCR, one entry per CDR3 protein. The sample records around 34,000 distinct CDR3 sequences, about 7.7% being singletons. Sequencing was done on a sample of PBMCs or a T cell subset sorted from them (not recorded which). Receptor source: a man in his late teens or twenties who had mild COVID-19 (a few samples of this study predate the infection). Cell type and time point are not known. Each CDR3 is given with its conserved first and last residue. Each record gives: D gene, clone size, V gene, J gene, CDR3 DNA, CDR3 protein. A D gene is named only where the DNA matches it firmly. Size is omitted from some rows. Given values are once, few, many or a class for expanded clones.

NA,many,TRBV2,TRBJ1-1,TGTGCCAGCAGTGACAGAGGGGTGGGCACTGAAGCTTTCTTT,CASSDRGVGTEAFF
NA,NA,TRBV12-3/TRBV12-4,TRBJ1-4,TGTGCCAGCAGTTTTACTCTGGGGCGGGGGAATGAAAAACTGTTTTTT,CASSFTLGRGNEKLFF
NA,many,TRBV7-9,TRBJ2-5,TGTGCCAGCAGCTTAAGGCCCCGGGAGACCCAGTACTTC,CASSLRPRETQYF
NA,many,TRBV20-1,TRBJ2-4,TGCAGTGCCGGAGCGAGCTCAAGGAACATTCAGTACTTC,CSAGASSRNIQYF
TRBD1,NA,TRBV20-1,TRBJ1-2,TGCAGTGCTATCTTAGACAGGGTGGATGGCTACACCTTC,CSAILDRVDGYTF
NA,many,TRBV3-1,TRBJ1-2,TGTGCCAGCAGCCAGGGGAAGCCTAACTATGGCTACACCTTC,CASSQGKPNYGYTF
NA,many,TRBV20-1,TRBJ2-4,TGCAGTGCTAGAGATCCCCGGGGAGGCAAAAACATTCAGTACTTC,CSARDPRGGKNIQYF
TRBD1,NA,TRBV3-1,TRBJ2-7,TGTGCCAGCAGCCACATGGGACAGGGAGGCGAGCAGTACTTC,CASSHMGQGGEQYF
NA,NA,TRBV3-1,TRBJ1-6,TGTGCCAGCAGCCCAACCAATCAGTCACCCCTCCACTTT,CASSPTNQSPLHF
NA,many,TRBV20-1,TRBJ2-1,TGCAGTGCTAGAGGGTCTCGGCAGGCCTACAATGAGCAGTTCTTC,CSARGSRQAYNEQFF
NA,many,TRBV6-6,TRBJ2-3,TGTGCCAGCAGAGCGTACGGGGGCCTTAGCACAGATACGCAGTATTTT,CASRAYGGLSTDTQYF
TRBD2,NA,TRBV2,TRBJ2-3,TGTGCCAGCAGGACGAACCCTAGCGGAGCCCCCGACGGCACAGATACGCAGTATTTT,CASRTNPSGAPDGTDTQYF
NA,many,TRBV7-8,TRBJ2-4,TGTGCCAGCAGCTTAGTAACCGGGACGGTAAACATTCAGTACTTC,CASSLVTGTVNIQYF
NA,NA,TRBV4-1,TRBJ2-1,TGCGCCAGCAGCCAAGATGAAGGGAAAGGTTGGGATGAGCAGTTCTTC,CASSQDEGKGWDEQFF
NA,few,TRBV20-1,TRBJ1-5,TGCAGTGCTAGAGTCCGAGGCAGGGGTGGCAATCAGCCCCAGCATTTT,CSARVRGRGGNQPQHF
TRBD1,many,TRBV7-7,TRBJ2-3,TGTGCCAGCAGCTTGGGGACAGGGGCAGATACGCAGTATTTT,CASSLGTGADTQYF
TRBD1,NA,TRBV24-1,TRBJ2-6,TGTGCCACCAGTGCAGGGGGCAGCTCTGGGGCCAACGTCCTGACTTTC,CATSAGGSSGANVLTF
NA,many,TRBV12-3/TRBV12-4,TRBJ2-7,TGTGCCAGCAGTTTAGGGCAGGGGGGTACCTACGAGCAGTACTTC,CASSLGQGGTYEQYF
NA,NA,TRBV6-2/TRBV6-3,TRBJ2-7,TGTGCCAGCAGTTACTCATCGTTCTACGAGCAGTACTTC,CASSYSSFYEQYF
NA,many,TRBV4-3,TRBJ2-7,TGCGCCAGCAGCCAAGACCCCACGGGCTACGAGCAGTACTTC,CASSQDPTGYEQYF
NA,many,TRBV11-2,TRBJ2-7,TGTGCCAGCAGCTTAGGGCAGGGTATCCACGAGCAGTACTTC,CASSLGQGIHEQYF
TRBD1,many,TRBV7-2,TRBJ1-5,TGTGCCAGCAGCTTAATGACAGGGGATCAGCCCCAGCATTTT,CASSLMTGDQPQHF
NA,few,TRBV14,TRBJ2-3,TGTGCCAGCAGCCAAGGAGTTGGCGGTAGCACAGATACGCAGTATTTT,CASSQGVGGSTDTQYF
TRBD2,NA,TRBV7-2,TRBJ2-1,TGTGCCAGCAGCTCGGGACTAGCGGGGGGGCAGAGTGAGCAGTTCTTC,CASSSGLAGGQSEQFF
NA,many,TRBV20-1,TRBJ2-6,TGCAGTGCTAGAGGGACCGGTTCTGGGGCCAACGTCCTGACTTTC,CSARGTGSGANVLTF
NA,many,TRBV4-2,TRBJ2-1,TGTGCCAGCAGCCAAGAGGAGGGAAGTGCGGGTGAGCAGTTCTTC,CASSQEEGSAGEQFF
NA,many,TRBV6-5,TRBJ1-4,TGTGCCAGCAGTTACTCGAGTAAGGAAAAACTGTTTTTT,CASSYSSKEKLFF
NA,NA,TRBV5-1,TRBJ2-7,TGCGCCAGCCGCTCCAGCTACGAGCAGTACTTC,CASRSSYEQYF